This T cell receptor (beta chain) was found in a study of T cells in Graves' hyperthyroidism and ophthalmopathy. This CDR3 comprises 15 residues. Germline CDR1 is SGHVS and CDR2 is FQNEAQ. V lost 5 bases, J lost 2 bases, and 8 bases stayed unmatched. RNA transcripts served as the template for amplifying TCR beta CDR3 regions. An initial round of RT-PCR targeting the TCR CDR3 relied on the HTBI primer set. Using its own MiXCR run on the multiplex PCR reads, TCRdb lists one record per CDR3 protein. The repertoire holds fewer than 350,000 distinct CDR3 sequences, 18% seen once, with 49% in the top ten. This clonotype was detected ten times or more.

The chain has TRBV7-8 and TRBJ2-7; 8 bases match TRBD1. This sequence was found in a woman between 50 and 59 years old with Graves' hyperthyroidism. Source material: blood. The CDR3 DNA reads TGTGCCAGCAGCCCCACAAGGACAGGGACCTACGAGCAGTACTTC. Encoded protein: CASSPTRTGTYEQYF.